The clone carrying this T cell receptor beta chain has a handful of counts. Its specificity is not known. Researchers attached unique molecular identifiers to individual cDNA molecules. TCRdb fed the 5' RACE reads into MiXCR, producing one record per CDR3 protein. This sample has 85,000 to 95,000 distinct CDR3 sequences, with roughly 17% found just once. The sample originates from a study of early T cells in non-severe SARS-CoV-2 infection. Study-level information: Chains were unpaired, as sequencing was done on bulk RNA from unsorted whole blood.

Points from the study as a whole: Matches to VDJdb favored anti-spike CD8 responses and missed private and CD4 specificities.

There are 18 residues in the CDR3. The germline V gene has CDR1 LGHDT and CDR2 YNNKEL (reference sequence). Germline trimming cut 0 bases from V and 4 bases from J; bases unmatched to any gene: 10. The source was whole blood, collected at baseline. This sequence was found in an adult who was a healthcare worker with PCR-confirmed SARS-CoV-2 infection or an uninfected control (not recorded which). This chain uses TRBV3-1 with TRBJ2-2, with 8 nucleotides matching TRBD1. In DNA form, the CDR3 reads TGTGCCAGCAGCCAAGAAGGGGTGAGACAGGGGTTCACCGGGGAGCTGTTTTTT. Protein sequence: CASSQEGVRQGFTGELFF.